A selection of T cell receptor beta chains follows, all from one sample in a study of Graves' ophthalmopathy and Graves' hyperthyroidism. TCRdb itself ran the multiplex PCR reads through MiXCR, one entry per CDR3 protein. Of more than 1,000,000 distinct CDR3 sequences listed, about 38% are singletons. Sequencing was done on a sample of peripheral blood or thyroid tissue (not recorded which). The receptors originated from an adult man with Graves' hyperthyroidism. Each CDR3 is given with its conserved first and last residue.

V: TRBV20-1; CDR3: CSARGTGPYEQYF
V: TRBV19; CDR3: CASSSPSMNTEAFF
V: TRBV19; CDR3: CASRTGSNSPLHF
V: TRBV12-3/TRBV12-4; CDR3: CASSYSAHRSSYEQYF
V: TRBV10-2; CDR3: CASAPPGELFF
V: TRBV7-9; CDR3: CASSSRTGEQYF
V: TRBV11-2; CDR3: CASSFGGTARLYEQYF
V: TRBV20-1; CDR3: CSATTSGQEDTEAFF
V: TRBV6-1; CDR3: CASSPYLDFSYEQYF
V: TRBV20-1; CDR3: CSAKGQHSPLHF
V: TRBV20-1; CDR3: CSARDLAGEGTYEQYF
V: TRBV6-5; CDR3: CASSDPGGNQPQHF
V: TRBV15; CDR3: CASSTLAGGAMDTQYF
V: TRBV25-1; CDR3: CASSDLALGQYYGYTF
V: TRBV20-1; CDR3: CSANRQTGQPQHF
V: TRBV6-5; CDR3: CASSYSRINYGYTF
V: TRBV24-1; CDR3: CATSAGGGVGGYTF
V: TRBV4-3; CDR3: CASSQALLSVETQYF
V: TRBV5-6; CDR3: CASSRDKGGYTF
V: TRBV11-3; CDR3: CASSLDHTTAGTGELFF